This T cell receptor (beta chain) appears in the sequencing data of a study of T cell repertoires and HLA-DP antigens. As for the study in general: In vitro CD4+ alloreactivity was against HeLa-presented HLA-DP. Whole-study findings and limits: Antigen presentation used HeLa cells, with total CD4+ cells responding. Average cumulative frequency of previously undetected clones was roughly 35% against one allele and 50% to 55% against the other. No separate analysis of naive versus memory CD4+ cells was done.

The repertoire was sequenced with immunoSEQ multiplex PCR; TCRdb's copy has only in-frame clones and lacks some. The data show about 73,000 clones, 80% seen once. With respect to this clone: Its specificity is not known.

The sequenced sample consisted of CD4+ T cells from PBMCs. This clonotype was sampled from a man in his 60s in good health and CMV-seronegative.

The CDR3 DNA is TGTGCCACCAGCAGAGAGGCCACAGCGACTGGAAACACCATATATTTT. Translation gives CATSREATATGNTIYF. The rearrangement joins TRBV15 to TRBJ1-3; D call uncertain. Looked up from germline, CDR1 is LNHNV and CDR2 is YYDKDF (reference sequence). V lost 0 bases and J lost 2, with 11 bases in between. The CDR3 extends over 16 amino acids.